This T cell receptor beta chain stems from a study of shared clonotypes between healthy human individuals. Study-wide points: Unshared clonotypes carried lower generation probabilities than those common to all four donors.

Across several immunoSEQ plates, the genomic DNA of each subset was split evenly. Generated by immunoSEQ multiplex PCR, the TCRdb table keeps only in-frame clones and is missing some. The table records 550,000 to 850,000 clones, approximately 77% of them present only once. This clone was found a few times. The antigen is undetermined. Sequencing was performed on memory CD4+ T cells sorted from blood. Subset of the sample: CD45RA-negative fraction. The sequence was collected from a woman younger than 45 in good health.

DNA of the CDR3: TGCGCCAGCAGCTTGAACCTTCTCATGAACACTGAAGCTTTCTTT. As protein: CASSLNLLMNTEAFF. This chain joins TRBV5-1 and TRBJ1-1, with D unclear. The ends were cut back, 1 base at V and 0 bases at J, with 10 bases in the middle. Germline values: CDR1 SGHRS, CDR2 YFSETQ. The CDR3 consists of 15 residues.